The T cell receptor (beta chain) described here comes from a study of chemoradiotherapy in HPV16-positive cancers. This CDR3 spans 10 amino acids. The germline gives CDR1 DFQATT, CDR2 SNEGSKA (reference sequence). Repertoires were generated with immunoSEQ multiplex PCR, while TCRdb's copy carries only in-frame clones and drops some. In the table there are under 900 clones, nearly 95% of which are singletons. The sequence was obtained from a human donor with HPV-associated anogenital cancer. The chain combines TRBV20-1 with TRBJ2-7; possible D gene TRBD2, 5 bases. This specimen was tumor tissue, taken from a patient who underwent chemoradiotherapy. The CDR3 spells CSVGVSEQYF. CDR3 coding DNA: TGCAGCGTCGGGGTTTCGGAGCAGTACTTC.